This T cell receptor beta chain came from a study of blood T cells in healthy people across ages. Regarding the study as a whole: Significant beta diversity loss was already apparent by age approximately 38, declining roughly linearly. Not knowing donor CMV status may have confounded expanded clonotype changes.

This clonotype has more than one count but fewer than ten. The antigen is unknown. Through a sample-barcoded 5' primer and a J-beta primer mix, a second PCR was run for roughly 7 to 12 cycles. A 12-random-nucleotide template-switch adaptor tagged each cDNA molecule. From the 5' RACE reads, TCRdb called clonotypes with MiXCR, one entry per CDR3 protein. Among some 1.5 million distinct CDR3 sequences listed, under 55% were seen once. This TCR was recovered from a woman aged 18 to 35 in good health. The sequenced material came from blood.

The CDR3 DNA reads as TGTGCTTCCCGGGGGTCCAGCAATCAGCCCCAGCATTTT. Its translation: CASRGSSNQPQHF. The chain joins TRBV18 to TRBJ1-5; the D gene is possibly TRBD1 (5 bases). Germline V gene lookup returns CDR1 KGHSH and CDR2 LQKENI. The CDR3 spans 13 residues.